This is a list of T cell receptor beta chains from one sample in a study of cytomegalovirus exposure and HLA in healthy donors. Produced via immunoSEQ multiplex PCR; TCRdb's table is partial and in-frame only. Of 200,000 or so clones in the sample, roughly 80% were seen once. Material: PBMCs. These receptors were collected from a man between 45 and 60 years old in good health and CMV-seronegative. CDR3s include the opening cysteine and the closing phenylalanine or tryptophan. The order of the fields is clone size, D gene, J gene, CDR3 length, V gene, CDR3 protein, CDR3 DNA. D genes are given only for firm matches. Size tells how often a clone was seen (once, few, many) or the class of an expanded clone, and some rows leave it out.

NA	NA	TRBJ1-1	13	TRBV15	CATSRDQATEAFF	TGTGCCACCAGCAGAGATCAGGCTACTGAAGCTTTCTTT
NA	NA	TRBJ1-2	18	TRBV21-1	CASREREGKKGDNYGYTF	TGTGCCAGCAGGGAGAGGGAGGGAAAGAAGGGTGATAACTATGGCTACACCTTC
once	NA	TRBJ1-6	16	TRBV5-1	CASSLIGSGQGNTLHF	TGCGCCAGCAGCTTGATTGGGTCCGGTCAGGGAAACACCCTCCACTTT
once	NA	TRBJ2-1	11	TRBV9	CASSLIDEQFF	TGTGCCAGCAGCTTGATAGATGAGCAGTTCTTC
NA	TRBD1	TRBJ1-5	14	TRBV6-6	CASSYTTGNQPQHF	TGTGCCAGCAGTTACACGACAGGGAATCAGCCCCAGCATTTT
NA	NA	TRBJ1-1	13	TRBV19	CASSVQGGTEAFF	TGTGCCAGTAGTGTCCAAGGGGGCACTGAAGCTTTCTTT
once	NA	TRBJ1-3	15	TRBV5-1	CASGLLDMAGNTIYF	TGCGCCAGCGGCCTATTAGACATGGCTGGAAACACCATATATTTT
NA	NA	TRBJ2-5	14	TRBV15	CATSRRGRGETQYF	TGTGCCACCAGCAGACGAGGAAGGGGGGAGACCCAGTACTTC
NA	NA	TRBJ2-3	18	TRBV11-2	CASSLDHIGGGQMDTQYF	TGTGCCAGCAGCTTAGATCACATTGGGGGGGGCCAGATGGATACGCAGTATTTT
NA	TRBD1	TRBJ2-3	13	TRBV29-1	CSAWTGSTDTQYF	TGCAGCGCCTGGACAGGGAGCACAGATACGCAGTATTTT
NA	TRBD1	TRBJ1-3	16	TRBV7-8	CASSSWDSYSGNTIYF	TGTGCCAGCAGCAGTTGGGACAGCTACTCTGGAAACACCATATATTTT
NA	NA	TRBJ1-1	14	TRBV2	CASDSQGLDTEAFF	TGTGCCAGCGATAGCCAGGGGCTTGACACTGAAGCTTTCTTT
few	NA	TRBJ1-4	13	TRBV5-1	CASSPEGREKLFF	TGCGCCAGCAGCCCGGAGGGTCGGGAAAAACTGTTTTTT
NA	NA	TRBJ2-7	14	TRBV18	CASSPPGAENEQYF	TGTGCCAGCTCACCACCGGGGGCAGAGAACGAGCAGTACTTC
NA	TRBD2	TRBJ2-5	14	TRBV5-1	CASSLAAGGETQYF	TGCGCCAGCAGCTTGGCCGCGGGGGGGGAGACCCAGTACTTC
NA	TRBD2	TRBJ2-1	14	TRBV5-1	CATSLEPSGLSRFF	TGCGCCACCAGCTTGGAGCCTAGCGGGCTGAGTCGGTTCTTC
NA	NA	TRBJ1-2	14	TRBV13	CASSSGRGALGYTF	TGTGCCAGCAGCTCCGGGAGGGGCGCTCTTGGCTACACCTTC
NA	TRBD1	TRBJ1-1	13	TRBV27	CASSLAGGTEAFF	TGTGCCAGCAGTTTAGCAGGGGGCACTGAAGCTTTCTTT
NA	NA	TRBJ2-7	11	TRBV19	CASSNADEQYF	TGTGCCAGTAGTAATGCAGACGAGCAGTACTTC
few	NA	TRBJ1-1	15	TRBV18	CASSPAGGGFTEAFF	TGTGCCAGCTCACCGGCAGGCGGGGGCTTCACTGAAGCTTTCTTT
NA	NA	TRBJ2-6	16	TRBV15	CATSRVQGSGANVLTF	TGTGCCACCAGCAGAGTGCAGGGCTCTGGGGCCAACGTCCTGACTTTC
NA	NA	TRBJ1-2	14	TRBV11-2	CASSPDQGKSGYTF	TGTGCCAGCAGCCCGGACCAGGGGAAGTCTGGCTACACCTTC
NA	NA	TRBJ1-2	13	TRBV5-6	CASSLGGSYGYTF	TGTGCCAGCAGCTTGGGCGGCTCCTATGGCTACACCTTC
once	TRBD2	TRBJ2-1	15	TRBV7-3	CASSRLAAQTNEQFF	TGTGCCAGCAGCCGACTAGCGGCACAAACCAATGAGCAGTTCTTC
NA	NA	TRBJ1-6	14	TRBV7-9	CASTRDTGISPLHF	TGTGCCAGCACCCGAGATACAGGGATTTCACCCCTCCACTTT
NA	TRBD2	TRBJ2-1	16	TRBV7-7	CASSISGTSGYNEQFF	TGTGCTAGCAGCATCTCCGGGACTAGCGGCTACAATGAGCAGTTCTTC
NA	NA	TRBJ2-2	16	TRBV11-2	CASSLVDIRTTGELFF	TGTGCCAGCAGCTTAGTTGATATCAGAACCACCGGGGAGCTGTTTTTT
NA	TRBD1	TRBJ1-6	15	TRBV7-2	CASSLEGQRNSPLHF	TGTGCCAGCAGCTTAGAGGGACAGAGAAATTCACCCCTCCACTTT
NA	NA	TRBJ2-5	14	TRBV7-2	CASSFGIDGETQYF	TGTGCCAGCAGCTTCGGCATCGACGGGGAGACCCAGTACTTC
NA	TRBD1	TRBJ1-5	15	TRBV7-2	CASSLVGGDNQPQHF	TGTGCCAGCAGCTTAGTAGGGGGCGACAATCAGCCCCAGCATTTT
NA	NA	TRBJ2-3	15	TRBV4-1	CASSQGPTGADTQYF	TGCGCCAGCAGCCAAGGGCCCACGGGGGCAGATACGCAGTATTTT
NA	NA	TRBJ2-7	12	TRBV27	CASSPSAYEQYF	TGTGCCAGCTCCCCCAGCGCCTACGAGCAGTACTTC
NA	TRBD2	TRBJ2-5	15	TRBV5-6	CASSEGTSVQETQYF	TGTGCCAGCAGCGAGGGGACTAGCGTTCAAGAGACCCAGTACTTC
once	TRBD1	TRBJ2-2	16	TRBV27	CASSPRDSSNTGELFF	TGTGCCAGCAGTCCCCGGGACAGCTCAAACACCGGGGAGCTGTTTTTT
NA	TRBD1	TRBJ1-2	15	TRBV6-1	CASSESTGWEYGYTF	TGTGCCAGCAGTGAGTCGACAGGGTGGGAGTATGGCTACACCTTC
few	NA	TRBJ2-7	14	TRBV4-1	CASSQEDNSYEQYF	TGCGCCAGCAGCCAAGAGGACAACTCCTACGAGCAGTACTTC
NA	TRBD1	TRBJ2-1	16	TRBV7-9	CASSRARDREYNEQFF	TGTGCCAGCAGCCGCGCCCGGGACAGGGAGTACAATGAGCAGTTCTTC
NA	NA	TRBJ1-5	17	TRBV5-6	CASSLRKSHYSNQPQHF	TGTGCCAGCAGCTTACGGAAAAGCCACTATAGCAATCAGCCCCAGCATTTT
NA	NA	TRBJ1-1	15	TRBV11-2	CASSLEAREDTEAFF	TGTGCCAGCAGCTTAGAGGCCAGGGAGGACACTGAAGCTTTCTTT
NA	TRBD1	TRBJ2-7	16	TRBV6-5	CASSYLSLRGPYEQYF	TGTGCCAGCAGTTACCTATCGCTCAGGGGGCCCTACGAGCAGTACTTC
NA	NA	TRBJ2-1	14	TRBV18	CASSPWASYNEQFF	TGTGCCAGCTCACCGTGGGCCTCCTACAATGAGCAGTTCTTC
NA	TRBD2	TRBJ2-5	16	TRBV6-6	CASSPELAGEQETQYF	TGTGCCAGCAGTCCTGAACTAGCGGGGGAACAAGAGACCCAGTACTTC
NA	TRBD1	TRBJ2-3	18	TRBV4-1	CASSPGQGPVSSTDTQYF	TGCGCCAGCAGCCCCGGACAGGGGCCTGTATCTAGCACAGATACGCAGTATTTT
once	TRBD2	TRBJ2-1	19	TRBV5-1	CASSLPGLAGGSSYNEQFF	TGCGCCAGCAGCCTCCCGGGACTAGCGGGGGGAAGCTCCTACAATGAGCAGTTCTTC
NA	NA	TRBJ2-7	14	TRBV16	CASSQGQITYEQYF	TGTGCCAGCAGCCAAGGCCAGATTACCTACGAGCAGTACTTC
NA	NA	TRBJ1-2	14	TRBV10-2	CASSEILRDYGYTF	TGCGCCAGCAGTGAGATACTCAGGGACTATGGCTACACCTTC
NA	TRBD1	TRBJ1-1	16	TRBV7-9	CSSSSGYGTVDTEAFF	TGTTCCAGCAGCTCTGGCTACGGGACAGTTGACACTGAAGCTTTCTTT
NA	NA	TRBJ1-3	16	TRBV4-1	CASSQERGSSGNTIYF	TGCGCCAGCAGCCAAGAACGCGGGTCCTCTGGAAACACCATATATTTT
NA	TRBD1	TRBJ1-2	14	TRBV5-1	CASSYRGTEYGYTF	TGCGCCAGCAGCTACAGGGGGACGGAGTATGGCTACACCTTC
NA	NA	TRBJ2-3	13	TRBV30	CAWSPPNTDTQYF	TGTGCCTGGAGTCCCCCCAACACAGATACGCAGTATTTT
NA	TRBD2	TRBJ2-3	16	TRBV2	CASSEQSGGPTDTQYF	TGTGCCAGCAGTGAACAGAGCGGGGGGCCCACAGATACGCAGTATTTT
NA	TRBD1	TRBJ2-4	13	TRBV5-5	CASSPGQGNIQYF	TGTGCCAGCAGCCCGGGACAGGGAAACATTCAGTACTTC
NA	NA	TRBJ1-1	14	TRBV11-1	CASTSSTLNTEAFF	TGTGCCAGCACCTCCTCGACACTTAACACTGAAGCTTTCTTT